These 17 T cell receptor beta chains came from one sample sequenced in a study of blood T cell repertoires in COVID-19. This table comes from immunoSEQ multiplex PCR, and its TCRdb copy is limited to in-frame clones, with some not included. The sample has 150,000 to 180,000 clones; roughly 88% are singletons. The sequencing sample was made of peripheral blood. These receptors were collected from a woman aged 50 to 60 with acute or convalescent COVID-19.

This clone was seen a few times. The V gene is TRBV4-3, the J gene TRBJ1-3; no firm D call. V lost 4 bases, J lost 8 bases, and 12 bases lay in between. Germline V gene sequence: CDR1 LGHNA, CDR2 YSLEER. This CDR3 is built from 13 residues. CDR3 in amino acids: CASSPTTGDTIYF. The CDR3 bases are TGCGCCAGCAGCCCAACGACCGGAGACACCATATATTTT.

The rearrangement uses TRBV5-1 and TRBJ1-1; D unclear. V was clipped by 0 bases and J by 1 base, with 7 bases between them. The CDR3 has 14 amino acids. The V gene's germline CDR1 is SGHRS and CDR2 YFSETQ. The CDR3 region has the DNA TGCGCCAGCAGCTTGGGATCCGGGAACACTGAAGCTTTCTTT. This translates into CASSLGSGNTEAFF. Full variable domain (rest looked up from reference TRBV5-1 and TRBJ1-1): KAGVTQTPRYLIKTRGQQVTLSCSPISGHRSVSWYQQTPGQGLQFLFEYFSETQRNKGNFPGRFSGRQFSNSRSEMNVSTLELGDSALYLCASSLGSGNTEAFFGQGTRLTVV.

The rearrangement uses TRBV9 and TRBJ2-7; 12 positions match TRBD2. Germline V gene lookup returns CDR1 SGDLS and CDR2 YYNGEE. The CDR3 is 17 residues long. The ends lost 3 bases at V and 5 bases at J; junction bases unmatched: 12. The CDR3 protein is CASSGPSGRDFQDEQYF. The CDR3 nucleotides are TGTGCCAGCAGCGGACCTAGCGGGAGGGACTTTCAGGACGAGCAGTACTTC.

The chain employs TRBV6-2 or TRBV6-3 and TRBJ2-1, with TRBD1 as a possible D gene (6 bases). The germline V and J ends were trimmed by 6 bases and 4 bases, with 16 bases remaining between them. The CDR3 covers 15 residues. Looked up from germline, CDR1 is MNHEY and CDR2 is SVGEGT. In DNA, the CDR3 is TGTGCCAGCAGCATACCCAGGGGAAATTACAATGAGCAGTTCTTC. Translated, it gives CASSIPRGNYNEQFF.

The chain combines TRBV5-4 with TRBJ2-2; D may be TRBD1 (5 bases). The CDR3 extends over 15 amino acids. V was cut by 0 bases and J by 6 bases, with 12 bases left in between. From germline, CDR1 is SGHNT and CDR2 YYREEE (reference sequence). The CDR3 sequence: CASSLGAGKAGELFF. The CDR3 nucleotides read TGTGCCAGCAGCTTGGGAGCAGGGAAGGCCGGGGAGCTGTTTTTT.

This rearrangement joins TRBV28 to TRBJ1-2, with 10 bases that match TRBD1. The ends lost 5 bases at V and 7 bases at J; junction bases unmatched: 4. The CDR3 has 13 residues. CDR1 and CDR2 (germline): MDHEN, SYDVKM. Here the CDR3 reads CASSRQGAAGYTF. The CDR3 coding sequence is TGTGCCAGCAGTCGACAGGGGGCGGCTGGCTACACCTTC.

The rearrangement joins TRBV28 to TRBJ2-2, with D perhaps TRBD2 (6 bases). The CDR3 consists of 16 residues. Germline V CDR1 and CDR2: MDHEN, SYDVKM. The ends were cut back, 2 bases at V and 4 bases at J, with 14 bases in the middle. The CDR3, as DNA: TGTGCCAGCAGTTTAAAGGGACTGCTGGGCACCGGGGAGCTGTTTTTT. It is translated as CASSLKGLLGTGELFF.

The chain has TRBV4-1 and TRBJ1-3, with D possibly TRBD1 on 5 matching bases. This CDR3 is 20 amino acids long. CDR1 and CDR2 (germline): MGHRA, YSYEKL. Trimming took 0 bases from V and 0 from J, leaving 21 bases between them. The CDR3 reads CASSQDKSATEYHSGNTIYF. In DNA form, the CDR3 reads TGCGCCAGCAGCCAAGATAAGTCTGCGACAGAGTATCACTCTGGAAACACCATATATTTT.

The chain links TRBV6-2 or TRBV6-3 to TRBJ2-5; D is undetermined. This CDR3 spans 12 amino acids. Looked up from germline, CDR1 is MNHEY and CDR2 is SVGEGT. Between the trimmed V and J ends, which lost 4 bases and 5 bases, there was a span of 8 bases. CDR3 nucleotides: TGTGCCAGCAGTTCGCGGTTCGAGACCCAGTACTTC. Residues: CASSSRFETQYF.

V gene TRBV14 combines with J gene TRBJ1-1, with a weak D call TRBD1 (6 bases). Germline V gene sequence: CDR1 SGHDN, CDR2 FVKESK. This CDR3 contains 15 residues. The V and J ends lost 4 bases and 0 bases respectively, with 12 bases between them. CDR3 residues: CASSPPGTLNTEAFF. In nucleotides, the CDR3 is TGTGCCAGCAGCCCTCCCGGGACATTGAACACTGAAGCTTTCTTT.

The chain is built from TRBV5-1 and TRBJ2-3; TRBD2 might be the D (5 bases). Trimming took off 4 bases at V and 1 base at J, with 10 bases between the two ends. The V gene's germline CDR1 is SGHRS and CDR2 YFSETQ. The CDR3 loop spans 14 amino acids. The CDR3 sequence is CASSDSEGTDTQYF. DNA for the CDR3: TGCGCCAGCAGCGACTCGGAGGGCACAGATACGCAGTATTTT.

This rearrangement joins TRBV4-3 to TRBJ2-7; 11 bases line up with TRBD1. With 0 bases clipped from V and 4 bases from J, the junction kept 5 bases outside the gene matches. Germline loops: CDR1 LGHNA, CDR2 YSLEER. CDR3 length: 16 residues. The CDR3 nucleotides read TGCGCCAGCAGCCAAGAGGGGGGACAGGGGGTTTACGAGCAGTACTTC. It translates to CASSQEGGQGVYEQYF.

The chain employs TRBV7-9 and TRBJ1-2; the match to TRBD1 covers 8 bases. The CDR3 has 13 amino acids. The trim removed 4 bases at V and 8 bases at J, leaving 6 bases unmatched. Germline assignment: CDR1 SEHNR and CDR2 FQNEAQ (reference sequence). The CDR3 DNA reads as TGTGCCAGCAGCTCGACAGGGGATGGAGGCTACACCTTC. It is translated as CASSSTGDGGYTF.

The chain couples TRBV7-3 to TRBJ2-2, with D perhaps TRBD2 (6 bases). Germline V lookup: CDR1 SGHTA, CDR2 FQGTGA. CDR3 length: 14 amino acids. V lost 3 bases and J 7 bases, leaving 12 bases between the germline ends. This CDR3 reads CASSFGGGSGELFF. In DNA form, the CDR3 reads TGTGCCAGCAGCTTTGGGGGAGGAAGCGGGGAGCTGTTTTTT. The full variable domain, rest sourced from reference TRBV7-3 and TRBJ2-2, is GAGVSQTPSNKVTEKGKYVELRCDPISGHTALYWYRQSLGQGPEFLIYFQGTGAADDSGLPNDRFFAVRPEGSVSTLKIQRTERGDSAVYLCASSFGGGSGELFFGEGSRLTVL.

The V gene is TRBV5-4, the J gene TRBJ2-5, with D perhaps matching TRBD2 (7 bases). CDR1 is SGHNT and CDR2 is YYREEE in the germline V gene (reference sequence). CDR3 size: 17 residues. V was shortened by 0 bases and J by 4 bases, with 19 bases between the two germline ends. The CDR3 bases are TGTGCCAGCAGCTTGGGTGGGGGGGCTTTTAAGGGAGAGACCCAGTACTTC. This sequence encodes CASSLGGGAFKGETQYF.

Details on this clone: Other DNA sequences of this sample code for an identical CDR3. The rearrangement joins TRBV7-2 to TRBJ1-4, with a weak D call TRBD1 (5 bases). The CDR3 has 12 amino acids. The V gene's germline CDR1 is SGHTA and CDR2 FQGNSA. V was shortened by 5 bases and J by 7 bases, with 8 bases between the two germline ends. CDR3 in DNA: TGTGCCAGCAGCCCTCAGGGTGAAAAACTGTTTTTT. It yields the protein CASSPQGEKLFF.

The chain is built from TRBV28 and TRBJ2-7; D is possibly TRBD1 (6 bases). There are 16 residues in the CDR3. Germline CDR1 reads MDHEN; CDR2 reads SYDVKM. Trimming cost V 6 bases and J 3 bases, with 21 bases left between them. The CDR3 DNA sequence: TGTGCCAGCAGCCTCACGGTGGGGCAGGGGAGCTACGAGCAGTACTTC. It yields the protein CASSLTVGQGSYEQYF.